Below are 9 T cell receptor beta chains sequenced from a single sample in a study of blood T cell repertoires in COVID-19. TCRdb's copy holds only in-frame clones and misses some; the assay was immunoSEQ multiplex PCR. The data contain some 180,000 clones, roughly 90% of them singletons. The sample comprised peripheral blood. The receptors stem from a middle-aged man with acute or convalescent COVID-19.

This clone appeared a few times. The V and J genes are TRBV10-2 and TRBJ1-2; the D gene is possibly TRBD1 (5 bases). The CDR3 runs 12 residues. V shed 0 bases and J shed 12 bases, with 11 bases lying between them. Germline loops: CDR1 WSHSY, CDR2 SAAADI. As DNA, the CDR3 is TGCGCCAGCAGTGAGTCGGGGGGGTGGAACACCTTC. Translated: CASSESGGWNTF.

This chain joins TRBV18 and TRBJ2-7; the D gene is possibly TRBD2 (6 bases). The CDR3 covers 13 residues. V was pared by 3 bases and J by 3 bases, with 9 bases between. Germline loops: CDR1 KGHSH, CDR2 LQKENI. The CDR3 DNA reads TGTGCCAGCTCACCCCTGGGGGGCTACGAGCAGTACTTC. Amino acid sequence: CASSPLGGYEQYF.

The J gene is TRBJ1-2, the V gene TRBV27; perhaps TRBD1 as D (5 bases). CDR1 is MNHEY, CDR2 SMNVEV, per germline (reference sequence). CDR3 size: 14 residues. Trimming cost V 3 bases and J 2 bases, with 10 bases left between them. In DNA form, the CDR3 reads TGTGCCAGCAGTTTTGCCAAGGGGAACTATGGCTACACCTTC. This gives the protein CASSFAKGNYGYTF.

The chain links TRBV5-1 to TRBJ2-5; 8 bases are shared with TRBD2. CDR1 is SGHRS, CDR2 YFSETQ, per germline. This CDR3 is 17 amino acids long. V gave up 1 base and J gave up 5 bases; unmatched junction bases: 13. In DNA, the CDR3 is TGCGCCAGCAGCTTGATTTCCAGCGGGGGCCTAAGGGAGACCCAGTACTTC. Its translation: CASSLISSGGLRETQYF.

This clone was picked up one time. The chain employs TRBV11-2 and TRBJ2-7, with D possibly TRBD2 on 5 matching bases. The germline gives CDR1 SGHAT, CDR2 FQNNGV. The CDR3 spans 13 residues. V was clipped by 1 base and J by 7 bases, with 11 bases between them. CDR3 nucleotides: TGTGCCAGCAGCTTAGCCCCCCCGGGAGAGCAGTACTTC. It specifies CASSLAPPGEQYF.

The J gene is TRBJ1-2, the V gene TRBV19; D remains unclear. Germline CDR1 LNHDA, CDR2 SQIVND (reference sequence). The CDR3 totals 14 residues. V lost 8 bases and J lost 4, with 17 bases in between. The CDR3 DNA reads as TGTGCCAGTTCAGGCCCACCGCCTGTCTATGGCTACACCTTC. It specifies CASSGPPPVYGYTF.

The DNA of the CDR3 is TGTGCCAGCAGCTTAGGGGACAGTCAATCACCCCTCCACTTT. Its protein product is CASSLGDSQSPLHF. This rearrangement joins TRBV7-2 to TRBJ1-6, with 7 bases matching TRBD1. Germline loops: CDR1 SGHTA, CDR2 FQGNSA. The CDR3 loop spans 14 amino acids. V dropped 1 base and J dropped 10; count of bases not matched to a gene: 4.

The chain uses TRBV7-9 and TRBJ1-2; 7 nucleotides align to TRBD1. In germline, CDR1 is SEHNR, CDR2 FQNEAQ (reference sequence). This CDR3 comprises 14 residues. With 6 bases clipped from V and 4 bases from J, the junction kept 8 bases outside the gene matches. CDR3 DNA: TGTGCCAGCAGGTCTCCCGGGGACAGCTATGGCTACACCTTC. It codes for CASRSPGDSYGYTF.

This rearrangement joins TRBV7-9 to TRBJ2-6; 10 bases agree with TRBD2. The V gene's germline CDR1 is SEHNR and CDR2 FQNEAQ (reference sequence). V lost 5 bases and J lost 0; bases outside the gene matches: 4. The CDR3 covers 17 residues. In nucleotides, the CDR3 is TGTGCCAGCAGCGGAGCGGGGGGGCCCTCTGGGGCCAACGTCCTGACTTTC. Translation gives CASSGAGGPSGANVLTF.